This T cell receptor beta chain was identified during a study of blood T cell repertoires in COVID-19. Only in-frame clones appear in the TCRdb table, and some are missing; sequencing was by immunoSEQ multiplex PCR. Of approximately 180,000 clones detected, approximately 79% appear once; the ten largest clones hold less than 5.5%. CDR3 length: 17 residues. Between the trimmed V and J ends, which lost 5 bases and 0 bases, there was a span of 16 bases. Germline V gene sequence: CDR1 SGHTA, CDR2 FQGNSA. The origin of this receptor is a woman aged 55-70 years with acute COVID-19. The J gene is TRBJ1-4, the V gene TRBV7-2, with D possibly TRBD1 on 6 matching bases. The source material was PBMCs or T cells enriched from blood (not recorded which). The CDR3 nucleotides read TGTGCCAGCAGCCTACTTCCCCAGGGGCCAACTAATGAAAAACTGTTTTTT. Its protein is CASSLLPQGPTNEKLFF. Full variable domain (outside the CDR3, taken from reference TRBV7-2 and TRBJ1-4): GAGVSQSPSNKVTEKGKDVELRCDPISGHTALYWYRQSLGQGLEFLIYFQGNSAPDKSGLPSDRFSAERTGGSVSTLTIQRTQQEDSAVYLCASSLLPQGPTNEKLFFGSGTQLSVL.